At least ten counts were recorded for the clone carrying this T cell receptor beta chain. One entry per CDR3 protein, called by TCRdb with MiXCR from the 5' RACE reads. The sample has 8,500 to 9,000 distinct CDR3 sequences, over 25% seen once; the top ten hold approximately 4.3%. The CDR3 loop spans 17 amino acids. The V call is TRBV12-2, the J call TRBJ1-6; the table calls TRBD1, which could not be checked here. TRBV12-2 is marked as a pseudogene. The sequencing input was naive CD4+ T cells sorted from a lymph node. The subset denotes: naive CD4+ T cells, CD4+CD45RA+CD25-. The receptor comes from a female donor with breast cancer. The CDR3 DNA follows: TGTGCAAGTCGCTCCAGGACAGGGATTTCCTATAATTCACCCCTCCACTTT. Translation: CASRSRTGISYNSPLHF.